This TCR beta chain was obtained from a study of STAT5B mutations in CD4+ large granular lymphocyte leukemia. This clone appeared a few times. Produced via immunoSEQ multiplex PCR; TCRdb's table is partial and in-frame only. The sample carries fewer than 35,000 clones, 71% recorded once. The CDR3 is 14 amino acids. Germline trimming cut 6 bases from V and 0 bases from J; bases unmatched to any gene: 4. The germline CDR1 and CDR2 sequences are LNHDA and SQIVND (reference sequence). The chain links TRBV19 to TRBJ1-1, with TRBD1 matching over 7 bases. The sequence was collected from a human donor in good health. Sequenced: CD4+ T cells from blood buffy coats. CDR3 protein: CASRITGVNTEAFF. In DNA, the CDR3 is TGTGCCAGTAGGATCACAGGGGTGAACACTGAAGCTTTCTTT.